This entry is about one T cell receptor beta chain. The antigen remains unidentified. The identical CDR3 is also encoded by other nucleotide sequences in the sample. This sample stems from a study of shared clonotypes between healthy human individuals. V was cut by 6 bases and J by 1 base, with 10 bases left in between. The length of the CDR3 is 13 residues. Germline V gene lookup returns CDR1 LNHDA and CDR2 SQIVND (reference sequence). Division of CD4+ cells produced a CD45RA+ naive subset and a CD45RA-negative memory subset. Study observations and caveats: Naive subsets typically showed greater estimated richness than memory subsets.

Some clones are missing from TCRdb's copy, which holds only in-frame ones; the method was immunoSEQ multiplex PCR. Of about 660,000 clones listed, around 74% were seen once; the top ten hold under 2%. This TCR derives from a woman in her 30s in good health. This chain uses TRBV19 with TRBJ2-7, with D unresolved. Sequencing was done on a sample of memory CD4+ T cells sorted from blood. Documented subset: CD45RA-negative fraction. The CDR3 here is CASSRGGSYEQYF. DNA of the CDR3: TGTGCCAGTAGCCGCGGTGGGTCCTACGAGCAGTACTTC.